The entry that follows covers one T cell receptor (beta chain) sequence. Its antigen is still unknown. Germline V lookup: CDR1 SGHTA, CDR2 FQGNSA. V was pared by 3 bases and J by 7 bases, with 6 bases of the junction left unmatched. This CDR3 is built from 15 residues. The data originate from a study of radiation and T cells in renal cell carcinoma. Study-level information: Nephrectomy followed 15 Gy stereotactic body radiation by 4 weeks. Overall study findings and caveats: In blood, top tumor clones expanded by 2 weeks, shrinking by 4.

The time point: baseline pretreatment blood. Documented treatment: 15 Gy SBRT to primary tumor, nephrectomy 4 weeks later. Serial blood draws occurred at baseline and 2 and 4 weeks post-SBRT. The tumor was a clear cell renal cell carcinoma. The repertoire was sequenced with immunoSEQ multiplex PCR; TCRdb's copy has only in-frame clones and lacks some. The sample holds about 140,000 clones, around four fifths seen once. The rearrangement uses TRBV7-2 and TRBJ2-2; the match to TRBD2 covers 9 bases. This sample comprised blood, obtained from a patient whose treatment included radiotherapy and nephrectomy. This TCR was sampled from a woman aged 50 to 60 with renal cell carcinoma. CDR3 bases: TGTGCCAGCAGCTTCCCTAGCGGGGTTGGCGGGGAGCTGTTTTTT. It codes for CASSFPSGVGGELFF.